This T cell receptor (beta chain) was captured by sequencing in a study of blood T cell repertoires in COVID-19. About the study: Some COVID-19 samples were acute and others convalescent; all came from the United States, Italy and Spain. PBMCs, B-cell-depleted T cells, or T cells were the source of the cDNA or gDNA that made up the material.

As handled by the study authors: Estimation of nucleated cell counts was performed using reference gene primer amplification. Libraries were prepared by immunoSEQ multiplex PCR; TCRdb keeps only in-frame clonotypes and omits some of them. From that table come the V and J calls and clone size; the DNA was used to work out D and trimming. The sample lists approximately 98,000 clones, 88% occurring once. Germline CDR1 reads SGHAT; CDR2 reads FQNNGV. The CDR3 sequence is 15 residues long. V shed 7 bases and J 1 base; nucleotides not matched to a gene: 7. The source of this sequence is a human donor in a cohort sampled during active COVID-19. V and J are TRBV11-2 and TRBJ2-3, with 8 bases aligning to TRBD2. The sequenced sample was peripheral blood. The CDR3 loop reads CASNWAGGGTDTQYF. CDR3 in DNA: TGTGCCAGCAACTGGGCGGGGGGCGGCACAGATACGCAGTATTTT.